This T cell receptor (beta chain) was sequenced during a study of blood T cell repertoires in COVID-19. Across the whole study: The origin of the acute and convalescent COVID-19 samples was the United States, Italy and Spain. The cDNA or gDNA used as material had been derived from T cells, B-cell-depleted T cells, or PBMCs.

The CDR3 length is 13 residues. CDR1 is SNHLY and CDR2 is FYNNEI in the germline V gene. V lost 8 bases to trimming and J lost 8 bases, with 18 bases between them. Original handling: Reference gene primer amplification gave nucleated cell count estimates. Clones were sequenced by immunoSEQ multiplex PCR, and TCRdb holds only the in-frame ones, with some missing. V and J calls and clone size come straight from that table; D and trimming were deduced from the DNA. The profile covers tens of thousands of clones, with approximately 87% appearing a single time and 10% to 12% taken by the ten largest. Material for sequencing was peripheral blood. The V and J genes are TRBV2 and TRBJ1-1; TRBD1 might be the D (5 bases). This clonotype originated in a human donor in a cohort sampled during active COVID-19. In DNA form, the CDR3 reads TGTGCCAGCGCCGAATGGGGGGAAACGGAAGCTTTCTTT. Protein sequence: CASAEWGETEAFF.